The clone carrying this T cell receptor beta chain was counted a few times. Its antigen is still unknown. V lost 0 bases and J 2 bases, leaving 13 bases between the germline ends. This CDR3 contains 16 residues. Germline V gene lookup returns CDR1 SGHRS and CDR2 YFSETQ. The entry originates in a study of T cell repertoires in cytomegalovirus infection. Study outcomes and limitations: The ex vivo response showed dominance by HLA-C-restricted CMV-specific TCR beta clonotypes.

TCRdb re-derived calls from the reads in MiXCR, one entry per CDR3 protein. Counted here are about 920,000 distinct CDR3 sequences, approximately 31% occurring once; the ten biggest clones make up roughly 13%. This specimen was cultured CD8+ T cells from PBMCs, taken from culture after CMV antigen stimulation. The chain combines TRBV5-1 with TRBJ2-3; TRBD2 is a possible D gene (6 bases). The source is a human donor in good health (CMV status not recorded). Some clones in this sample may be carry-over from other donors' samples. This CDR3 reads CASSLAEGSHTDTQYF. CDR3 DNA: TGCGCCAGCAGCTTGGCGGAGGGATCCCACACAGATACGCAGTATTTT.